The table lists the clone carrying this T cell receptor beta chain with a count of one. Antigen specificity is unknown. TCRdb's table, derived via immunoSEQ multiplex PCR, lists solely in-frame clones and lacks some. Of tens of thousands of clones in the sample, under 85% were seen once. This entry is derived from a study of OX40 agonist ivuxolimab in advanced cancers. General study points: Normalized expansion of T-cell clones was also low for some nonresponders. Expanded peripheral T-cell antigen specificity went undetermined.

The sequence derives from an adult with an advanced solid tumor such as melanoma, head and neck, liver or kidney cancer. Sequenced here: CD4+ or CD8+ T cells sorted from blood, sampled in a trial of the OX40 agonist ivuxolimab.

Here the CDR3 reads CASSPREGSGNTIYF. CDR3 coding DNA: TGTGCCAGCTCACCACGAGAGGGATCTGGAAACACCATATATTTT. The J gene is TRBJ1-3, the V gene TRBV18; D is unclear. Germline CDR1 is KGHSH and CDR2 is LQKENI. Trimming took 1 base from V and 1 from J, leaving 8 bases between them. CDR3 length equals 15 residues. Looking up the rest from reference TRBV18 and TRBJ1-3 gives the full variable domain: NAGVMQNPRHLVRRRGQEARLRCSPMKGHSHVYWYRQLPEEGLKFMVYLQKENIIDESGMPKERFSAEFPKEGPSILRIQQVVRGDSAAYFCASSPREGSGNTIYFGEGSWLTVV.